Reported below is one TCR beta chain. Its antigen is undetermined. Clones were sequenced by immunoSEQ multiplex PCR, and TCRdb holds only the in-frame ones, with some missing. The profile shows tens of thousands of clones, roughly 95% of them singletons. With 4 bases removed from V and 0 bases from J, the gap between germline ends came to 15 bases. Germline CDR1 SEHNR, CDR2 FQNEAQ (reference sequence). The length of the CDR3 is 16 residues. The record originates from a study of cytomegalovirus exposure and HLA in healthy donors. Study-wide points: Most TCRs appeared rarely, but some public TCRs recurred in many donors. Per published reports, the classifier diagnosed cytomegalovirus status with high specificity and sensitivity.

The V gene is TRBV7-9, the J gene TRBJ1-1, with D perhaps matching TRBD1 (5 bases). Sequencing was performed on PBMCs. The TCR sequence derives from a young woman in good health and CMV-seropositive. The CDR3, as DNA: TGTGCCAGCAGCTCCCTGGGGGGACTCATGAACACTGAAGCTTTCTTT. Translation gives CASSSLGGLMNTEAFF. The variable domain in full, with the rest retrieved from reference TRBV7-9 and TRBJ1-1, is DTGVSQNPRHKITKRGQNVTFRCDPISEHNRLYWYRQTLGQGPEFLTYFQNEAQLEKSRLLSDRFSAERPKGSFSTLEIQRTEQGDSAMYLCASSSLGGLMNTEAFFGQGTRLTVV.